A selection of T cell receptor beta chains follows, all from one sample in a study of technical replicates of blood from several donors. Measured with immunoSEQ multiplex PCR; TCRdb has only the in-frame clones, and not every one. The sample lists 45,000 to 65,000 clones, nearly 95% occurring once. The sequenced sample consisted of PBMCs. The source of these receptors is a human donor in good health. Some clones in this sample may be carry-over from other donors' samples. Each CDR3 is given with its conserved first and last residue. A D gene is named only where the DNA matches it firmly. For some rows the clone size is stated as once, few or many, or as a class when expanded; others skip it.

J	size	D	V	CDR3	DNA
TRBJ2-7	NA	TRBD2	TRBV7-2	CASSHSGGSGEQYF	TGTGCCAGCAGTCACAGCGGCGGGAGCGGCGAGCAGTACTTC
TRBJ1-1	NA	TRBD1	TRBV19	CASSLRDRVVFF	TGTGCCAGTAGCCTCCGGGACAGGGTGGTTTTCTTT
TRBJ2-7	NA	TRBD1	TRBV5-1	CASSSSWTGASYEQYF	TGCGCCAGCAGCTCCTCCTGGACAGGGGCCTCCTACGAGCAGTACTTC
TRBJ1-4	NA	NA	TRBV6-1	CASNSGAATNEKLFF	TGTGCCAGCAACTCAGGGGCTGCAACTAATGAAAAACTGTTTTTT
TRBJ2-5	NA	TRBD2	TRBV7-2	CASSITSGANQETQYF	TGTGCCAGCAGCATAACTAGCGGGGCAAACCAAGAGACCCAGTACTTC
TRBJ2-7	NA	TRBD2	TRBV29-1	CSVAHLAGRGEQYF	TGCAGCGTTGCCCATCTAGCGGGAAGGGGGGAGCAGTACTTC
TRBJ2-7	NA	NA	TRBV4-3	CASSQGEGVAEDEQYF	TGCGCCAGCAGCCAAGGAGAAGGGGTAGCTGAGGACGAGCAGTACTTC
TRBJ2-3	NA	TRBD1	TRBV5-1	CASARPGTESTDTQYF	TGCGCCAGCGCCCGCCCGGGGACAGAGAGCACAGATACGCAGTATTTT
TRBJ2-2	once	NA	TRBV2	CASSAQGGHTGELFF	TGTGCCAGCAGTGCGCAGGGGGGCCACACCGGGGAGCTGTTTTTT
TRBJ2-2	NA	NA	TRBV18	CASSPSRTPNTGELFF	TGTGCCAGCTCACCCAGTAGGACTCCGAACACCGGGGAGCTGTTTTTT
TRBJ1-6	NA	NA	TRBV27	CASSLAGRALHF	TGTGCCAGCAGTTTAGCGGGAAGGGCCCTCCACTTT
TRBJ2-3	NA	NA	TRBV5-4	CASSLNGGTDTQYF	TGTGCCAGCAGCTTGAACGGGGGCACAGATACGCAGTATTTT
TRBJ1-1	once	TRBD1	TRBV18	CASSPGQGIAEAFF	TGTGCCAGCTCACCGGGACAGGGGATCGCTGAAGCTTTCTTT
TRBJ2-2	NA	TRBD2	TRBV6-6	CASGFGAGVGGELFF	TGTGCCAGCGGTTTCGGGGCGGGGGTTGGTGGGGAGCTGTTTTTT
TRBJ2-7	NA	TRBD1	TRBV18	CASSPRDRGRFEQYF	TGTGCCAGCTCACCACGCGACAGGGGGCGGTTCGAGCAGTACTTC
TRBJ1-1	once	NA	TRBV9	CASSPRGTNTEAFF	TGTGCCAGCAGCCCGCGGGGGACGAACACTGAAGCTTTCTTT
TRBJ2-1	once	TRBD2	TRBV18	CASSFGLDYNEQFF	TGTGCCAGCTCGTTTGGACTAGATTACAATGAGCAGTTCTTC
TRBJ1-4	few	NA	TRBV7-8	CASSLVLGLGEKLFF	TGTGCCAGCAGCTTAGTCCTGGGGCTGGGTGAAAAACTGTTTTTT
TRBJ1-5	NA	NA	TRBV19	CASSSNPGFYNQPQHF	TGTGCCAGTAGTTCAAATCCAGGGTTCTACAATCAGCCCCAGCATTTT
TRBJ1-1	NA	NA	TRBV2	CASTPDSLNTEAFF	TGTGCCAGCACTCCGGACAGTCTGAACACTGAAGCTTTCTTT
TRBJ2-5	NA	TRBD2	TRBV9	CASSATSGAQETQYF	TGTGCCAGCAGCGCAACTAGCGGGGCCCAAGAGACCCAGTACTTC
TRBJ1-5	once	NA	TRBV7-6	CASSIRTPNQPQHF	TGTGCCAGCAGCATTCGGACACCAAATCAGCCCCAGCATTTT
TRBJ2-7	once	TRBD2	TRBV28	CASSLRLAWHEQYF	TGTGCCAGCAGCTTAAGACTAGCGTGGCACGAGCAGTACTTC
TRBJ1-6	NA	NA	TRBV30	CAWNQGSNSPLHF	TGTGCCTGGAATCAGGGGAGCAATTCACCCCTCCACTTT
TRBJ2-3	NA	TRBD2	TRBV7-3	CASSSLGGGGTDTQYF	TGTGCCAGCAGCTCCCTCGGCGGGGGTGGCACAGATACGCAGTATTTT